This T cell receptor (beta chain) was documented in a study of cytomegalovirus exposure and HLA in healthy donors. Study-level background: Among around 200 million T cells, an earlier analysis found approximately 110 million unique TCR beta sequences.

There are 19 residues in the CDR3. Between the trimmed V and J ends, which lost 1 base and 0 bases, there was a span of 16 bases. Germline values: CDR1 SGHVS, CDR2 FQNEAQ. It was with 60 Vbeta and 13 Jbeta primers that the PCR ran. Measured with immunoSEQ multiplex PCR; TCRdb has only the in-frame clones, and not every one. Here the sample spans about 140,000 clones, 75% to 80% being singletons. The sequence was obtained from a young man in good health and CMV-seronegative. The chain recombines TRBV7-8 with TRBJ2-6; possible D gene TRBD1, 6 bases. The source material was PBMCs. CDR3 nucleotides: TGTGCCAGCAGCTTAGTAGGGGGAAACCCCTTCTCTGGGGCCAACGTCCTGACTTTC. Its protein is CASSLVGGNPFSGANVLTF.